These 5 T cell receptor beta chains share one sample of origin, sequenced in a study of T cells in Graves' hyperthyroidism and ophthalmopathy. TCR beta CDR3 region amplification was performed from RNA transcripts. First-round RT-PCR with HTBI primers amplified the TCR CDR3 region. Via MiXCR, TCRdb re-called the multiplex PCR reads, giving one row per CDR3 protein. The table lists about 700,000 distinct CDR3 sequences, approximately 42% of them singletons. Sequencing used peripheral blood or thyroid tissue (not recorded which). These TCRs come from an adult man with Graves' disease, either hyperthyroidism or ophthalmopathy (not recorded which).

This clonotype came up many times. This chain links TRBV2 with TRBJ1-5, with unresolved D. V was shortened by 5 bases and J by 0 bases, with 5 bases between the two germline ends. The germline V gene has CDR1 SNHLY and CDR2 FYNNEI. The CDR3 is 13 residues long. CDR3 bases: TGTGCCAGCAGTACAAGTAGCAATCAGCCCCAGCATTTT. It encodes CASSTSSNQPQHF.

This clonotype was detected a few times. The chain is built from TRBV7-2 and TRBJ2-3; D gene unclear. Looked up from germline, CDR1 is SGHTA and CDR2 is FQGNSA. V gave up 3 bases and J gave up 3 bases, with 1 base separating them. The CDR3 totals 11 residues. The chain's CDR3 is CASSLTDTQYF. The CDR3 nucleotides read TGTGCCAGCAGCTTGACAGATACGCAGTATTTT.

This clonotype was seen repeatedly, ten times or more. This sequence joins TRBV7-6 and TRBJ1-3, with a tentative D call TRBD1 (5 bases). Per the germline V gene, CDR1 is SGHVS and CDR2 is FNYEAQ. The germline V and J ends were trimmed by 5 bases and 9 bases, with 8 bases remaining between them. CDR3 size: 11 residues. The CDR3 is CASSGAGTIYF. CDR3 sequence (DNA): TGTGCCAGCAGCGGGGCAGGCACCATATATTTT.

In regard to this clonotype: The junction departs from the called germline gene at one end, perhaps through a read error. The chain carries TRBV19 and TRBJ2-2, with D perhaps TRBD1 or TRBD2 (5 bases each). The CDR3 consists of 14 residues. The germline V gene encodes CDR1 LNHDA and CDR2 SQIVND (reference sequence). For the CDR3, the DNA is TGTGCCAGTAGTGGGACCGTTAAGGCCGGGGAGCTGTCTTTT. Its translation is CASSGTVKAGELSF.

DNA for the CDR3: TGTGCCAGCAGACAGGGGGAATCACCCCTCCACTTT. Its protein product is CASRQGESPLHF. V and J are TRBV7-9 and TRBJ1-6, with 8 bases lining up with TRBD1. Germline V gene data show CDR1 as SEHNR and CDR2 as FQNEAQ (reference sequence). J lost 10 bases, V lost 6 bases, and 2 bases had no gene match. This CDR3 contains 12 residues.